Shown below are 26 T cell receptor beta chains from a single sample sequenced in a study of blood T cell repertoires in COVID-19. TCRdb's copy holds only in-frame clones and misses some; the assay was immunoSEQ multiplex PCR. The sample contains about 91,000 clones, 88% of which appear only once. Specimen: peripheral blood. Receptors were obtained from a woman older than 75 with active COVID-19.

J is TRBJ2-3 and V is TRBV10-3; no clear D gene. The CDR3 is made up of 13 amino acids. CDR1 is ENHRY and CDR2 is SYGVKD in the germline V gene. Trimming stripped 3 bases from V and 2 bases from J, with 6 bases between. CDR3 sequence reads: CAISEYSTDTQYF. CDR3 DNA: TGTGCCATCAGTGAATACTCCACAGATACGCAGTATTTT.

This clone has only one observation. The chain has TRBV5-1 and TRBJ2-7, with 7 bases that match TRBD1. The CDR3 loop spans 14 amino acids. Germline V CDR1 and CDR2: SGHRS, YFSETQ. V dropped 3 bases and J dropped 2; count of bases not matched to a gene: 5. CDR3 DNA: TGCGCCAGCAGCTCGGGACAGAGAACCTACGAGCAGTACTTC. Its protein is CASSSGQRTYEQYF.

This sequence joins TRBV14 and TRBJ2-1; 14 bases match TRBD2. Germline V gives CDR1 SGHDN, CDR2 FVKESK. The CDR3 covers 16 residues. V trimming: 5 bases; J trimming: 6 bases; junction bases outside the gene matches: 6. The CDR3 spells CASSEPGLAGANEQFF. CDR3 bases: TGTGCCAGCAGCGAGCCGGGACTAGCGGGAGCCAATGAGCAGTTCTTC.

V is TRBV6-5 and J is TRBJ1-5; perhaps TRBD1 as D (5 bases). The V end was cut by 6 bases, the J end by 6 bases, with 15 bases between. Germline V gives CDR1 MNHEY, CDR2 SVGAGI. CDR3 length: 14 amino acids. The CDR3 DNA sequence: TGTGCCAGCAGGGTTGGGGGGACTGTTCAGCCCCAGCATTTT. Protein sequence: CASRVGGTVQPQHF.

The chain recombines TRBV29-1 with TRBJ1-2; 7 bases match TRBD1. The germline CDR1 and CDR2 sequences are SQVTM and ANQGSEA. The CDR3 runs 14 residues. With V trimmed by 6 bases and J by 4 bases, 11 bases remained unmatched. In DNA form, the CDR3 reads TGCAGCGTACTTGGGGACAGTCACATCTATGGCTACACCTTC. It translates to CSVLGDSHIYGYTF.

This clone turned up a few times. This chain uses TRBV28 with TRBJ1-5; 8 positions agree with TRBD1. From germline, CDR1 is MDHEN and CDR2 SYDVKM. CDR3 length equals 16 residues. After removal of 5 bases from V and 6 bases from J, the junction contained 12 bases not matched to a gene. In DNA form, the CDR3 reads TGTGCCAGCAGTCCCCCCGACAGGGGTAGGGGTCAGCCCCAGCATTTT. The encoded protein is CASSPPDRGRGQPQHF.

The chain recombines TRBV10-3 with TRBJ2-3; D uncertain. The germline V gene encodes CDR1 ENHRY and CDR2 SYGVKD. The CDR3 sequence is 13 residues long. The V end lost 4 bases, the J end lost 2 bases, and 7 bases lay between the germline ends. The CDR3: CAISVQVTDTQYF. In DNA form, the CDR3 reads TGTGCCATCAGTGTTCAGGTCACAGATACGCAGTATTTT.

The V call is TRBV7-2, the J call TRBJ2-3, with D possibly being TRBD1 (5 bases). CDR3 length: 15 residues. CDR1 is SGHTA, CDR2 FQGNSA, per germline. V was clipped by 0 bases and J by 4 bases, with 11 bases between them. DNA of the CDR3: TGTGCCAGCAGCTTAGCGCTCCAGGGCCCAGATACGCAGTATTTT. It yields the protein CASSLALQGPDTQYF.

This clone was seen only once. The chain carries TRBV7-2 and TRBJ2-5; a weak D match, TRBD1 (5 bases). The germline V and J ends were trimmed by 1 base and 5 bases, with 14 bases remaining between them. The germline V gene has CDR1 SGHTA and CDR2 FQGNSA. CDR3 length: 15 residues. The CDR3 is CASSLESGPLETQYF. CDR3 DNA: TGTGCCAGCAGCTTAGAGTCAGGGCCTCTGGAGACCCAGTACTTC.

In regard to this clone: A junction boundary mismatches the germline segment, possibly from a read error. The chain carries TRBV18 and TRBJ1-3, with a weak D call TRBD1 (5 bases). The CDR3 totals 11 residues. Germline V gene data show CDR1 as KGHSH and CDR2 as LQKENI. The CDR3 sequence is CASSPFQGIHF. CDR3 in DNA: TGTGCCAGCTCACCTTTTCAGGGAATCCATTTT.

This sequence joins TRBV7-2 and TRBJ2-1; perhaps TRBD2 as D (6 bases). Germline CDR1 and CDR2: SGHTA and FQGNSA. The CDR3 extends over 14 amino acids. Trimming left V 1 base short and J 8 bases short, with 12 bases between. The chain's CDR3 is CASSLGLANDEQFF. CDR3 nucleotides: TGTGCCAGCAGCTTAGGGCTAGCGAACGATGAGCAGTTCTTC. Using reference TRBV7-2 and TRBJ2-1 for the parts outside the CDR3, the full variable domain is GAGVSQSPSNKVTEKGKDVELRCDPISGHTALYWYRQSLGQGLEFLIYFQGNSAPDKSGLPSDRFSAERTGGSVSTLTIQRTQQEDSAVYLCASSLGLANDEQFFGPGTRLTVL.

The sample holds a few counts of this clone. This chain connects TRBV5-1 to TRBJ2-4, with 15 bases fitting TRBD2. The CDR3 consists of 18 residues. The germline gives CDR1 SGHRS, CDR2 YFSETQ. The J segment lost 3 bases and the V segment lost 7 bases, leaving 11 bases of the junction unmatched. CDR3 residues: CASSLGLAGGPSKNIQYF. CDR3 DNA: TGCGCCAGCTCCCTCGGACTAGCGGGAGGGCCGAGCAAAAACATTCAGTACTTC.

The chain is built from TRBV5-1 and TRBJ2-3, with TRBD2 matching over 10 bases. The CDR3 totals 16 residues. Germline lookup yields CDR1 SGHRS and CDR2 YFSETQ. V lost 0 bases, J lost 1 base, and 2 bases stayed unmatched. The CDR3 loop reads CASSLELAGGTDTQYF. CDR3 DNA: TGCGCCAGCAGCTTGGAGCTAGCGGGGGGCACAGATACGCAGTATTTT. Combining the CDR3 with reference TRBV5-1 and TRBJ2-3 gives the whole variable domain KAGVTQTPRYLIKTRGQQVTLSCSPISGHRSVSWYQQTPGQGLQFLFEYFSETQRNKGNFPGRFSGRQFSNSRSEMNVSTLELGDSALYLCASSLELAGGTDTQYFGPGTRLTVL.

The CDR3 region is CASSFLREQYF. In nucleotides, the CDR3 is TGTGCCAGCAGTTTTTTGCGGGAGCAGTACTTC. The chain employs TRBV28 and TRBJ2-7; no firm D call. CDR3 length equals 11 residues. With 3 bases removed from V and 7 bases from J, the gap between germline ends came to 7 bases. The germline V gene encodes CDR1 MDHEN and CDR2 SYDVKM.

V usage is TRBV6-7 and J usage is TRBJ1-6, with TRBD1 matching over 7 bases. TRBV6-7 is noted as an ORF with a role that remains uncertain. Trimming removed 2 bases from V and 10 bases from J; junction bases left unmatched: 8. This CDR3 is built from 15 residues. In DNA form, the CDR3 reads TGTGCCAGCAGTTACACTCAGGGGGTCAGGTCACCCCTCCACTTT. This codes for CASSYTQGVRSPLHF.

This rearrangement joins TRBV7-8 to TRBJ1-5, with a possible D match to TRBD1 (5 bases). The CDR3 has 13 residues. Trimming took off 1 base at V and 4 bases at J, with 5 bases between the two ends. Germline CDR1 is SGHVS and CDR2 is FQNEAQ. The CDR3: CASSLGQNQPQHF. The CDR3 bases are TGTGCCAGCAGCTTAGGACAGAATCAGCCCCAGCATTTT.

The CDR3 protein is CASSGQGAGNEKLFF. The CDR3 coding sequence is TGCGCCAGCTCGGGACAGGGGGCCGGTAATGAAAAACTGTTTTTT. This sequence joins TRBV5-1 and TRBJ1-4; 12 bases map to TRBD1. Germline V gene sequence: CDR1 SGHRS, CDR2 YFSETQ. The junction had 5 bases not matched to a gene; V was cut back by 7 bases and J by 4 bases. The CDR3 consists of 15 residues.

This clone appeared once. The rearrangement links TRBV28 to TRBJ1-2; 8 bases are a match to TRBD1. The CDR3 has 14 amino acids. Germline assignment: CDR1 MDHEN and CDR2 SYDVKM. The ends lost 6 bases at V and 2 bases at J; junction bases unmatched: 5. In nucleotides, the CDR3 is TGTGCCAGCAGGACAGGGGCCTCCAACTATGGCTACACCTTC. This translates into CASRTGASNYGYTF.

For the CDR3, the DNA is TGTGCCATCAGTCCCAGCGGAGAGGGGGCAGATACGCAGTATTTT. Its translation is CAISPSGEGADTQYF. The chain combines TRBV10-3 with TRBJ2-3; maybe TRBD1 (6 bases). Germline V gives CDR1 ENHRY, CDR2 SYGVKD. CDR3 size: 15 residues. The V gene lost 5 bases and the J gene lost 4 bases, with 16 bases spanning the gap.

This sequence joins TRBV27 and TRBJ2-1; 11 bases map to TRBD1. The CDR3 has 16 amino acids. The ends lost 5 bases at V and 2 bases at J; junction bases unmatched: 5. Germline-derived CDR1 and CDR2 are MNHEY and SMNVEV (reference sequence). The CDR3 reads CASSPWTGGAYNEQFF. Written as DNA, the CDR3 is TGTGCCAGCAGTCCTTGGACAGGGGGCGCCTACAATGAGCAGTTCTTC.

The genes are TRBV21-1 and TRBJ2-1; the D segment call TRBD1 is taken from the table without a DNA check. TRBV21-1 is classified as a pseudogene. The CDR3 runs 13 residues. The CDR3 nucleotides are TGTGCCAGCAGAAGGGACAGTGCGAATGAGCAGTTCTTC. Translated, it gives CASRRDSANEQFF.

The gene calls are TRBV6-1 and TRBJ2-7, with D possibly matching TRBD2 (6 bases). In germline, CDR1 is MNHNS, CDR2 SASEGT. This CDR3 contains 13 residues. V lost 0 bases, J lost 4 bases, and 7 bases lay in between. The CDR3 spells CASSEAGTYEQYF. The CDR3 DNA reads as TGTGCCAGCAGTGAAGCCGGGACTTACGAGCAGTACTTC.

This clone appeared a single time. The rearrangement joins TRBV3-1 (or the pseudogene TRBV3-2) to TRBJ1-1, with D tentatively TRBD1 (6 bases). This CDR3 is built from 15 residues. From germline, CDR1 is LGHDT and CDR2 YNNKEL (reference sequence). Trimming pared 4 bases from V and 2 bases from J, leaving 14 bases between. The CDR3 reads CASSLSSGGNTEAFF. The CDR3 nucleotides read TGTGCCAGCAGCCTCAGTTCTGGGGGCAACACTGAAGCTTTCTTT.

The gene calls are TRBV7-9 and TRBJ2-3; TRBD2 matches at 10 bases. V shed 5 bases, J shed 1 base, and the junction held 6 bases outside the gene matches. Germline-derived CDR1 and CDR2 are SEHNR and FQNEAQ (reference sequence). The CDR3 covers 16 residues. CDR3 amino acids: CASSPPGTSGTDTQYF. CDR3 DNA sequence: TGTGCCAGCAGCCCACCCGGGACTAGCGGCACAGATACGCAGTATTTT.

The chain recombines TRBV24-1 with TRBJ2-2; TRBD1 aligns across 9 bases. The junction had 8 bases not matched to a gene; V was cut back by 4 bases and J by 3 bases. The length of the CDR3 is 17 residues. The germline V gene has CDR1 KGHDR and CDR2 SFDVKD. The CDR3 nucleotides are TGTGCCACCAGTGACCCGAAAAGGACAGGGGACACCGGGGAGCTGTTTTTT. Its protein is CATSDPKRTGDTGELFF.

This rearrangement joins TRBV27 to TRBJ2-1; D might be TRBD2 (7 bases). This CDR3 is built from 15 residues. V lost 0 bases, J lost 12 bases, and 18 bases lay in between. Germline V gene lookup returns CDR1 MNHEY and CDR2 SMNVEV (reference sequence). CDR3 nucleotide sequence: TGTGCCAGCAGTTTATCATACAGGGCGGGAGATCGGCAGTTCTTC. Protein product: CASSLSYRAGDRQFF.